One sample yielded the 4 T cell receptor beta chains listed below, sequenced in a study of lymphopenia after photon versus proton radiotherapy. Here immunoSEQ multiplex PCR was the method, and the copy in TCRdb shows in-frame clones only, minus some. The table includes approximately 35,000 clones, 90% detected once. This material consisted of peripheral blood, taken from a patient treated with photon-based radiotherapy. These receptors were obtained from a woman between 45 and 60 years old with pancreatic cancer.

The CDR3 coding sequence is TGTGCCAGCAGTCTATGGACCTGGGAAGAGACCCAGTACTTC. The encoded protein is CASSLWTWEETQYF. The V call is TRBV27, the J call TRBJ2-5; D ambiguous. CDR1 is MNHEY and CDR2 is SMNVEV in the germline V gene (reference sequence). V lost 5 bases to trimming and J lost 3 bases, with 13 bases between them. CDR3 length: 14 residues.

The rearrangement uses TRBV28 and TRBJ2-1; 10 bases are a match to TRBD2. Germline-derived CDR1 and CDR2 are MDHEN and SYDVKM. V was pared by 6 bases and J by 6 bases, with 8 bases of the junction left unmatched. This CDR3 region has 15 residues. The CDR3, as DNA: TGTGCCAGCAGCAAAGCGGGAGGGCGCCTCAATGAGCAGTTCTTC. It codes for CASSKAGGRLNEQFF.

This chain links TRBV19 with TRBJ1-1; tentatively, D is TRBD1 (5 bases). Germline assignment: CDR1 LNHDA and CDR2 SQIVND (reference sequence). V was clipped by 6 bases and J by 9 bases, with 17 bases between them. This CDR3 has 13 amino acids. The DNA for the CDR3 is TGTGCCAGTAGCGACAGAGTGCGCATACAAGCTTTCTTT. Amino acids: CASSDRVRIQAFF.

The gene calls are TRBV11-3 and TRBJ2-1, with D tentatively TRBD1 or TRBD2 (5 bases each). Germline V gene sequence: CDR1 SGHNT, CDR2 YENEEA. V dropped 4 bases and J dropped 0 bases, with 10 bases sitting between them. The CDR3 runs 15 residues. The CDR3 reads CASSSGPRSYNEQFF. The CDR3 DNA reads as TGTGCCAGCAGCTCGGGACCACGCTCCTACAATGAGCAGTTCTTC.